This is a list of T cell receptor beta chains from one sample in a study of T-cell reconstitution after alpha-beta-depleted transplantation in children. TCRdb ran MiXCR on the PCR reads and lists one entry per CDR3 protein. Of more than 90,000 distinct CDR3 sequences in the sample, about a tenth were seen once. The sample was PBMCs, taken before TCRalphabeta/CD19-depleted stem cell transplant. These receptors were collected from a boy younger than 10 with acute lymphoblastic leukemia, due to receive a stem cell transplant. Each CDR3 is given with its conserved first and last residue. D genes are given only for firm matches. Clone size is shown for a subset of rows, as once, few, many or a class of expanded clone.

D,J,V,size,DNA,CDR3
-,TRBJ2-7,TRBV5-1,-,TGCGCCAGCAGCGGGGGCTGGCCGAGATACGAGCAGTACTTC,CASSGGWPRYEQYF
-,TRBJ1-2,TRBV29-1,few,TGCAGCGTTGAAGAACGAGGGGGCTACACCTTC,CSVEERGGYTF
TRBD1,TRBJ2-5,TRBV15,few,TGTGCCACCAGCGGGGACAGGGGGGTTGAGACCCAGTACTTC,CATSGDRGVETQYF
-,TRBJ2-3,TRBV5-1,-,TGCGCCAGCTCCCCGGGCGGAAACACAGATACGCAGTATTTT,CASSPGGNTDTQYF
TRBD1,TRBJ1-4,TRBV7-8,few,TGTGCCAGCAGCTTAAACCTGGGACAGGGACAAAAACTGTTTTTT,CASSLNLGQGQKLFF
-,TRBJ2-3,TRBV7-2,few,TGTGCCAGCTGCAAAGGTGGCACAGATACGCAGTATTTT,CASCKGGTDTQYF
-,TRBJ1-2,TRBV5-1,few,TGCGCCAGCAGCTTGGCCTCCGGGACCGCGGCGCGCGGCTACACCTTC,CASSLASGTAARGYTF
TRBD2,TRBJ2-1,TRBV24-1,few,TGTGCCACCAGTCCGGGAGGATCATACAATGAGCAGTTCTTC,CATSPGGSYNEQFF
TRBD1,TRBJ1-2,TRBV12-3/TRBV12-4,many,TGTGCCAGCAGTTTGGGGCGACAGGGGGATATTTATGGCTACACCTTC,CASSLGRQGDIYGYTF
-,TRBJ1-1,TRBV19,-,TGTGCCAGTAAGGAGGCGAACACTGAAGCTTTCTTT,CASKEANTEAFF
-,TRBJ2-1,TRBV5-1,-,TGCGCCAGCAGCTCTTTACGATTACAGGGTCATGAGCAGTTCTTC,CASSSLRLQGHEQFF
TRBD1,TRBJ2-3,TRBV28,few,TGTGCCAGCAGCCTAGGACAGGGCACAGATACGCAGTATTTT,CASSLGQGTDTQYF
TRBD2,TRBJ2-1,TRBV20-1,-,TGCAGTGCTAGACCTATTACTAGCGGGGCTTACAATGAGCAGTTCTTC,CSARPITSGAYNEQFF
-,TRBJ2-2,TRBV7-8,many,TGTGCCAGCAGCTTAGCATCTAGCGCCGGGGAGCTGTTTTTT,CASSLASSAGELFF
-,TRBJ2-3,TRBV11-2,-,TGTGCCAGCAGCTTACGGTCGGATCCTAGCACAGATACGCAGTATTTT,CASSLRSDPSTDTQYF
TRBD2,TRBJ2-7,TRBV25-1,few,TGTGCCAGCAGTAATGGGGGACTAACTTTTGACGAGCAGTACTTC,CASSNGGLTFDEQYF
-,TRBJ2-7,TRBV12-3/TRBV12-4,many,TGTGCCAGCAGCCCCGACCGGGGCGAGCAGTACTTC,CASSPDRGEQYF
-,TRBJ1-6,TRBV7-9,few,TGTGCCAGCAGCGGGTTGGGCGGCCACTATAATTCACCCCTCCACTTT,CASSGLGGHYNSPLHF
-,TRBJ1-1,TRBV6-1,few,TGTGCCAGCAGCCTGGACGGCAGAGTGACTGAAGCTTTCTTT,CASSLDGRVTEAFF
TRBD2,TRBJ2-7,TRBV20-1,-,TGCAGTGCTAGAGGGGCCCTGAGTAGCGGGACCTACGGGCAGTACTTC,CSARGALSSGTYGQYF
-,TRBJ1-2,TRBV2,-,TGTGCCGAGACAGCCCTCAACTATGGCTACACCTTC,CAETALNYGYTF
-,TRBJ1-4,TRBV5-8,-,TGTGCCAGCAGCTTGGGCCCCCGCAGAAATGAAAAACTGTTTTTT,CASSLGPRRNEKLFF
-,TRBJ1-1,TRBV18,-,TGTGCCAGCCGAGATCCTGGGGTAACGAACACTGAAGCTTTCTTT,CASRDPGVTNTEAFF
TRBD2,TRBJ2-1,TRBV2,few,TGTGCCAGCTCCACTAGCGGCCCTTTGGGGGAGCAGTTCTTC,CASSTSGPLGEQFF
-,TRBJ1-2,TRBV3-1,-,TGTGCCTCCAGCCAAGACGGGGGGCTTGACTATGGCCACACCTTC,CASSQDGGLDYGHTF
-,TRBJ2-6,TRBV21-1,-,TGTGCCAGCAGCAAAGGATCGGAGTCTACCCTCTGGACCAACGTCCTGACTTTC,CASSKGSESTLWTNVLTF
-,TRBJ2-5,TRBV28,few,TGTGCCAGCAGTTTACGGGGCCAACCCCTAGAGACCCAGTACTTC,CASSLRGQPLETQYF
-,TRBJ1-1,TRBV29-1,-,TGCAGCGTTGCGGGCCAACCAATGACTGAAGCTTTCTTT,CSVAGQPMTEAFF
-,TRBJ2-7,TRBV20-1,many,TGCAGTGCTAGAGATAGAACCGTACACCAGCCATACGAGCAGTACTTC,CSARDRTVHQPYEQYF
-,TRBJ2-3,TRBV20-1,few,TGCAGTGCTAGAGATCCTCGGGGGGGGTTCGGACAGGGGCGTAGAGATACGCAGTATTTT,CSARDPRGGFGQGRRDTQYF
-,TRBJ1-3,TRBV5-1,few,TGCGCCAGCAGCTTGGCCGTCGACTCTGGAAACACCATATATTTT,CASSLAVDSGNTIYF
TRBD2,TRBJ2-7,TRBV5-6,few,TGTGCCAGCAGCCTCCCAGGTGGGGGGGACGAGCAGTACTTC,CASSLPGGGDEQYF
-,TRBJ2-1,TRBV3-1,-,TGTGCCAGCAGCCAGCCCCGGAGCTACAATGAGCAGTTCTTC,CASSQPRSYNEQFF
-,TRBJ2-1,TRBV10-3,few,TGTGCCATTATGGGGGGCAACAACAATGAGCAGTTCTTC,CAIMGGNNNEQFF
-,TRBJ2-7,TRBV5-5,many,TGTGCCAGCAGCTTTGACCACGGCGAGCAGTACTTC,CASSFDHGEQYF
-,TRBJ2-7,TRBV15,-,TGTGCCACCAGCAGAGAAAGACCTTCGGGGAGAGAGCAGTACTTC,CATSRERPSGREQYF
TRBD1,TRBJ2-2,TRBV5-1,few,TGCGCCAGCAGCTTGACAGGGGGCACCGGGGAGCTGTTTTTT,CASSLTGGTGELFF
-,TRBJ2-1,TRBV6-2/TRBV6-3,few,TGTGCCACCTGTTTCGGTGGCAATGAGCAGTTCTTC,CATCFGGNEQFF
-,TRBJ2-4,TRBV27,-,TGTGCCAGCAGTATCCGGGACGTGAGAAACATTCAGTACTTC,CASSIRDVRNIQYF
-,TRBJ2-6,TRBV7-6,-,TGTGCCAGCAGCGCAAAACTACAAACAGGGTTTGGGGCCAACGTCCTGACTTTC,CASSAKLQTGFGANVLTF
TRBD2,TRBJ2-2,TRBV7-2,-,TGTGCCAGCAGCCACGGACTAGCGGGAGCCACCGGGGAGCTGTTTTTT,CASSHGLAGATGELFF
TRBD1,TRBJ1-5,TRBV6-5,-,TGTGCCAGCAGTTCGTCGGACAGGGGAGGCAACCAGCCCCAGCATTTT,CASSSSDRGGNQPQHF
-,TRBJ1-6,TRBV20-1,-,TGCAGTGCTAGAGATCGCCAGGGAAAGGATTCACCCCTCCACTTT,CSARDRQGKDSPLHF
TRBD1,TRBJ1-2,TRBV20-1,-,TGCAGTGCTAGACCCTTGGCAGGGGGAAGTGGCTACACCTTC,CSARPLAGGSGYTF
TRBD1,TRBJ1-6,TRBV12-3/TRBV12-4,-,TGTGCCACCAGGGACAGCCATAATTCACCCCTCCACTTT,CATRDSHNSPLHF
-,TRBJ1-6,TRBV20-1,many,TGCAGTGCTAGAGATCAACAGGGCTGGATTAATTCACCCCTCCACTTT,CSARDQQGWINSPLHF
-,TRBJ2-3,TRBV27,few,TGTGCCAGCAGTTCCTCCGGGACTGGGCAGTATTTT,CASSSSGTGQYF
-,TRBJ2-3,TRBV5-1,many,TGCGCCAGCAGCTTAGGGACTCCGACCACAGATACGCAGTATTTT,CASSLGTPTTDTQYF
-,TRBJ1-5,TRBV6-5,-,TGTGCCAGCAGTTCACTCCACCATCCTAGCAATCAGCCCCAGCATTTT,CASSSLHHPSNQPQHF
-,TRBJ2-7,TRBV3-1,-,TGTGCCAGCAGCCAAGATCCCAACGAATGGATCGTCCACGAGCAGTACTTC,CASSQDPNEWIVHEQYF
TRBD1,TRBJ1-4,TRBV29-1,few,TGCAGCGTGGGACAGAGGGGGGGTAATGAAAAACTGTTTTTT,CSVGQRGGNEKLFF